These T cell receptor beta chains were read from a single sample in a study of T cell responses to AZD1222 COVID-19 vaccine. Assay used: immunoSEQ multiplex PCR; TCRdb lists only in-frame clones, some missing. The sample contains over 130,000 clones, 80% to 95% of which appear only once. The sequenced sample was peripheral blood, obtained 28 days after the second AZD1222 dose. These receptors were obtained from an adult who received the AZD1222 COVID-19 vaccine. Each CDR3 is given with its conserved first and last residue. The D gene is left open where the match is weak. Some rows have no size entry. The others give once, few or many, or a class for an expanded clone.

J gene: TRBJ2-7
V gene: TRBV19
D gene: -
clone size: -
CDR3 protein: CASSLGWRGEQYF
CDR3 DNA: TGTGCCAGTAGTCTTGGGTGGCGGGGCGAGCAGTACTTC

J gene: TRBJ2-7
V gene: TRBV4-1
D gene: -
clone size: few
CDR3 protein: CASSQEGRGQRNYEQYF
CDR3 DNA: TGCGCCAGCAGCCAAGAAGGGCGAGGACAGCGAAACTACGAGCAGTACTTC

J gene: TRBJ1-1
V gene: TRBV19
D gene: -
clone size: -
CDR3 protein: CASRRGTEAFF
CDR3 DNA: TGTGCCAGCAGGAGGGGAACTGAAGCTTTCTTT

J gene: TRBJ2-2
V gene: TRBV7-9
D gene: -
clone size: -
CDR3 protein: CASSSRGGVPGELFF
CDR3 DNA: TGTGCCAGCAGCTCACGAGGGGGGGTGCCCGGGGAGCTGTTTTTT

J gene: TRBJ2-2
V gene: TRBV18
D gene: TRBD1
clone size: -
CDR3 protein: CASSQTGTGELFF
CDR3 DNA: TGTGCCAGCTCGCAGACAGGGACCGGGGAGCTGTTTTTT

J gene: TRBJ2-1
V gene: TRBV5-5
D gene: TRBD2
clone size: -
CDR3 protein: CASSSSGTSYNEQFF
CDR3 DNA: TGTGCCAGCAGCAGTAGCGGGACCTCCTACAATGAGCAGTTCTTC

J gene: TRBJ1-1
V gene: TRBV7-9
D gene: -
clone size: -
CDR3 protein: CASSLDVGTEAFF
CDR3 DNA: TGTGCCAGCAGCTTGGACGTGGGGACTGAAGCTTTCTTT

J gene: TRBJ1-3
V gene: TRBV7-8
D gene: -
clone size: -
CDR3 protein: CASSFIGQTGNTIYF
CDR3 DNA: TGTGCCAGCAGCTTTATCGGACAGACTGGAAACACCATATATTTT

J gene: TRBJ1-4
V gene: TRBV27
D gene: -
clone size: -
CDR3 protein: CASSLKGGGLGEKLFF
CDR3 DNA: TGTGCCAGCAGTTTAAAGGGTGGGGGTCTAGGTGAAAAACTGTTTTTT

J gene: TRBJ2-7
V gene: TRBV15
D gene: TRBD1
clone size: -
CDR3 protein: CATSRDGTGDGEQYF
CDR3 DNA: TGTGCCACCAGCAGAGACGGGACAGGGGATGGCGAGCAGTACTTC